This T cell receptor beta chain was found in a study of T cells after yellow fever vaccination. Germline V gene data show CDR1 as DFQATT and CDR2 as SNEGSKA (reference sequence). This CDR3 has 13 residues. V was trimmed by 6 bases and J by 8 bases, leaving 14 bases between them. This clonotype was recorded a few times. Production of TCR cDNA was by 5'RACE template switching, which also added a universal primer site and UMIs. TCRdb re-called the 5' RACE reads through MiXCR, storing one row per CDR3 protein. The table has some 48,000 distinct CDR3 sequences, around 6.8% seen once; the top ten hold roughly a tenth.

This chain uses TRBV20-1 with TRBJ1-6; unclear D gene. Sample: PBMCs, either bulk or a sorted T-cell subset (CD4+, CD8+, memory, or dextramer-sorted; not recorded which), taken 45 days after the yellow fever booster vaccination. The receptor was derived from a man aged 25 to 40 who received the YFV17D yellow fever vaccine. The CDR3 DNA sequence: TGCAGTGCCCCTGTCGGCCAGGATTCACCCCTCCACTTT. As protein: CSAPVGQDSPLHF.